This T cell receptor beta chain was obtained from a study of beta chain features in type 1 diabetes. Study details: Examination covered around 98 million sorted cells spanning all samples.

This clone appeared a few times. Reverse transcription of all isolated RNA meant that expressed TCRB transcripts were sequenced. Only in-frame clones appear in the TCRdb table, and some are missing; sequencing was by immunoSEQ multiplex PCR. The repertoire consists of hundreds of thousands of clones, with roughly 15% occurring once and the leading ten covering about 0.02%. Sequenced sample: naive CD4+ T cells from blood. The source of this sequence is a young woman in good health.

CDR3 residues: CASSPRGGITDTQYF. The CDR3 DNA is TGTGCCAGCAGTCCCCGGGGGGGGATCACAGATACGCAGTATTTT. The chain has TRBV27 and TRBJ2-3, with TRBD2 matching over 8 bases. CDR1 and CDR2 from the germline V gene are MNHEY and SMNVEV (reference sequence). With V trimmed by 5 bases and J by 2 bases, 6 bases remained unmatched. The CDR3 runs to 15 residues.